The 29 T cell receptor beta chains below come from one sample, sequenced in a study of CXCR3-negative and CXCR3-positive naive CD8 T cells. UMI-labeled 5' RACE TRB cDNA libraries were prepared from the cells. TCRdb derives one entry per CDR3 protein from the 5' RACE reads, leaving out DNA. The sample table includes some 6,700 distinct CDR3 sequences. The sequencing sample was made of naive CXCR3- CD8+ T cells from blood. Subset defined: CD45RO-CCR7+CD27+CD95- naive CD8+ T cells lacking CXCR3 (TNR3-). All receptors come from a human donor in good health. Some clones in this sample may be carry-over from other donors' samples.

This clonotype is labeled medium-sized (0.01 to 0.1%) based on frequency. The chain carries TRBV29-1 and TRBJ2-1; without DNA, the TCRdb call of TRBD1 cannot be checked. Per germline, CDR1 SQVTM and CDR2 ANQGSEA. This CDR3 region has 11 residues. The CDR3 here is CSVPVPGEQFF.

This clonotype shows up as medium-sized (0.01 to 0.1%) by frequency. CDR3 loop: CSVVPRVGTEAFF. The chain has TRBV29-1 and TRBJ1-1; the TCRdb call, TRBD1, lacks DNA for checking. Per germline, CDR1 SQVTM and CDR2 ANQGSEA. The CDR3 has 13 amino acids.

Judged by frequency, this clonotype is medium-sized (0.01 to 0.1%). The CDR3 here is CASSVTGLAVYNEQFF. The V and J genes are TRBV11-2 and TRBJ2-1; the D call of TRBD2 rests on TCRdb alone, since no DNA is present to check it. Germline V gene lookup returns CDR1 SGHAT and CDR2 FQNNGV. The CDR3 consists of 16 residues.

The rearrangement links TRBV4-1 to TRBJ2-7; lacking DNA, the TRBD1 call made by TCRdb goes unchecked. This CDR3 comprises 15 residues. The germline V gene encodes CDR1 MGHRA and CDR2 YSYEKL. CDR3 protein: CASSQVTGTSYEQYF.

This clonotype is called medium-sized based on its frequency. The CDR3: CSVDPWTNGRVHNEQFF. The gene calls are TRBV29-1 and TRBJ2-1; TCRdb outputs TRBD2, but without DNA this stays unchecked. This CDR3 has 17 residues. The germline gives CDR1 SQVTM, CDR2 ANQGSEA.

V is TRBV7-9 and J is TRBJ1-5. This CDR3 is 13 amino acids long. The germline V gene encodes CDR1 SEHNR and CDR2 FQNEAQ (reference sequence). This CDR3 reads CASRGGVNQPQHF. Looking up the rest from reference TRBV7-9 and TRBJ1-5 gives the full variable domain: DTGVSQNPRHKITKRGQNVTFRCDPISEHNRLYWYRQTLGQGPEFLTYFQNEAQLEKSRLLSDRFSAERPKGSFSTLEIQRTEQGDSAMYLCASRGGVNQPQHFGDGTRLSIL.

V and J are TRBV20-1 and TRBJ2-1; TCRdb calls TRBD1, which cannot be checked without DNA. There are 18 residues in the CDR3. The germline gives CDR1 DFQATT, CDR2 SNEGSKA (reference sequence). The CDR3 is CSARDLQGTGGIRNEQFF.

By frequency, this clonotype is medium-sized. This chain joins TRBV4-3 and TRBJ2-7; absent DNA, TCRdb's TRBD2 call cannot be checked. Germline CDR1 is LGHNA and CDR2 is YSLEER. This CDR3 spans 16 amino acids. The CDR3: CASSHSGLAGLSEQYF.

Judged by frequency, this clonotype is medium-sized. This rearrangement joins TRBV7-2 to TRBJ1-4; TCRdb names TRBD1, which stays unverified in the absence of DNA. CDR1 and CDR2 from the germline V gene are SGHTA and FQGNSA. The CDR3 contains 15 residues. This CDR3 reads CASSHTGGINEKLFF.

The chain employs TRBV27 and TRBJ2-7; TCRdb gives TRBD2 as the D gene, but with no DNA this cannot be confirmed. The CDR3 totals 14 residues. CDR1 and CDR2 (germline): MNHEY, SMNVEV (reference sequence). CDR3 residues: CASSLQRVAYEQYF.

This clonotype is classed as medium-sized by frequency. The CDR3 sequence: CASSLGRQGPYEQYF. The chain uses TRBV7-9 and TRBJ2-7; TCRdb's assignment of TRBD1 cannot be checked, as there is no DNA. The CDR3 extends over 15 amino acids. The germline V gene encodes CDR1 SEHNR and CDR2 FQNEAQ (reference sequence).

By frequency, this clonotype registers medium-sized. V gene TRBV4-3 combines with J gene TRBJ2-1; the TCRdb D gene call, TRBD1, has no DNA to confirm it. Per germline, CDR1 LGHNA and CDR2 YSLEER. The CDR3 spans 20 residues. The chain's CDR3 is CASSRWTGPEDYIPNNEQFF.

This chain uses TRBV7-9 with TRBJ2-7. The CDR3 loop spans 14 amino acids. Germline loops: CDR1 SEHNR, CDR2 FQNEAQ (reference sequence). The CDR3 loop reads CASCASGSSYEQYF.

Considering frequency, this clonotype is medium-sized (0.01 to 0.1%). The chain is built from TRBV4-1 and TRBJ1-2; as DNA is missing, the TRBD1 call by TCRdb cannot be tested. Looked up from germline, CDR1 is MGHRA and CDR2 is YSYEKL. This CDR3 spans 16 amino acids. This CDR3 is CASSPGTEGENGQCTF.

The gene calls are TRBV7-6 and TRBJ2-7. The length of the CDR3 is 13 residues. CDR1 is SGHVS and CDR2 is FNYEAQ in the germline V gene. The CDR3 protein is CASSGDFGYEQYF.

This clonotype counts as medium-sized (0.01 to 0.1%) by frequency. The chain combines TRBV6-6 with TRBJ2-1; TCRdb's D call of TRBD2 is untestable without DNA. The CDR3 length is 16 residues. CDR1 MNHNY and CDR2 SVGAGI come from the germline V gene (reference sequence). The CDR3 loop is CASSYTRDYSYNEQFF.

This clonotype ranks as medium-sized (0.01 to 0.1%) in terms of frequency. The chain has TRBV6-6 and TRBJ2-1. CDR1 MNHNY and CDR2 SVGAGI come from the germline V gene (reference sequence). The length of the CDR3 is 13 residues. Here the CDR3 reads CASSYSTEREQFF.

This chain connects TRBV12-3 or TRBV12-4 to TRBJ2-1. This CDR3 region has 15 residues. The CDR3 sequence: CASSLGQDLYNEQFF.

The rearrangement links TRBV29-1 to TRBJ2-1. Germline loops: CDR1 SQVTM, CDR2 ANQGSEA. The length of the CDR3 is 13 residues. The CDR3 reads CSVEEDNPDEQFF.

The CDR3 loop reads CSVEDRGKYGYTF. The chain joins TRBV29-1 to TRBJ1-2; there is no DNA to check the TCRdb D call of TRBD1. Per germline, CDR1 SQVTM and CDR2 ANQGSEA. The CDR3 is made up of 13 amino acids.

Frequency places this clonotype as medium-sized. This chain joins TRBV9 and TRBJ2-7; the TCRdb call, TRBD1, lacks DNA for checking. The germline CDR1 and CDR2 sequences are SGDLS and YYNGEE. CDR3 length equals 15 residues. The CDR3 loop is CASSVGGTGAHEQYF.

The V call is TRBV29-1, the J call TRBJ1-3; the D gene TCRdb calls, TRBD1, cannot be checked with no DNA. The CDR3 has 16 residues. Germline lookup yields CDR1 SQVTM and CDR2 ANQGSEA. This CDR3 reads CSVLVDWDASGNTIYF.

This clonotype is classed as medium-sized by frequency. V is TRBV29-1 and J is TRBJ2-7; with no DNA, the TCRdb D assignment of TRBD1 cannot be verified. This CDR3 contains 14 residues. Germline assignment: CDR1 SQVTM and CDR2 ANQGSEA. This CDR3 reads CSVVGQGVSYEQYF.

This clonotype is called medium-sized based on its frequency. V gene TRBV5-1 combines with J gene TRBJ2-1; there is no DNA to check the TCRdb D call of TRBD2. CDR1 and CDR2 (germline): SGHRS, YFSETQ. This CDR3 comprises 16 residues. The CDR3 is CASSLSTGGVYNEQFF.

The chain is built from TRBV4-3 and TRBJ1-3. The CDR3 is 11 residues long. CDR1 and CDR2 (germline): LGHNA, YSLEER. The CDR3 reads CASSPGNTIYF.

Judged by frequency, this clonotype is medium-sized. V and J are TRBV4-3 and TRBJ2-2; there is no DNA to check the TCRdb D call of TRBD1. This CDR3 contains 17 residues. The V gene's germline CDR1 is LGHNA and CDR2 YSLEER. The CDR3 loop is CASSQGGPGPNTGELFF.

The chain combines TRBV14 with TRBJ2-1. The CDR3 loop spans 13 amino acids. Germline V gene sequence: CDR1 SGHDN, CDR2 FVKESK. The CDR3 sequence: CASSHRPGDEQFF.

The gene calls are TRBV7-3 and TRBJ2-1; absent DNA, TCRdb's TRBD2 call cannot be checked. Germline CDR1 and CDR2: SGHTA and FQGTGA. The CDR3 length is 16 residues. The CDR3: CASSLTAGGSYNEQFF.

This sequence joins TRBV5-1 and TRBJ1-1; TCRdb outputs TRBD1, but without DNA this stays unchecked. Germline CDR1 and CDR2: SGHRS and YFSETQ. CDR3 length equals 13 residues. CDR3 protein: CASSPTGNTEAFF.